The rows below give T cell receptor beta chains drawn from one sample of a study of shared clonotypes between healthy human individuals. TCRdb's table, derived via immunoSEQ multiplex PCR, lists solely in-frame clones and lacks some. Of 450,000 to 600,000 clones listed, 70% to 80% were seen once; the top ten hold 10% to 15%. Material for sequencing was PBMCs. The receptors shown here come from a woman aged 40 to 49 in good health. Some clones in this sample may be carry-over from other donors' samples. Both conserved end residues are part of each CDR3.

TRBV29-1,TRBJ2-5,CSVWSDQETQYF
TRBV14,TRBJ1-1,CASSPPQGRSEAFF
TRBV5-4,TRBJ1-3,CASSLGVPQLGNTIYF
TRBV11-2,TRBJ2-4,CASSLVWGAKNIQYF
TRBV9,TRBJ2-5,CASSVVPGFKYF
TRBV10-2,TRBJ1-2,CASSESGGYTF
TRBV28,TRBJ1-4,CASSFGRVTEKLFF
TRBV21-1,TRBJ2-5,CASNAKTSGSPGYQETQYF
TRBV30,TRBJ1-1,CAWKRTEHTEAFF
TRBV15,TRBJ2-7,CATSREGLADNYEQYF